The 21 T cell receptor beta chains below were found in one sample sequenced in a study of tumor and adjacent non-tumor tissue in lung cancer (dated by TCRdb to 2017 to 2018). Bulk unsorted tissue served as the source for RNA extraction, and RNA quality was assessed using a NanoDrop ND-1000 and an Agilent 2100. Libraries were made using multiplex PCR. Sequenced using an Illumina HiSeq 2500. TCRbeta libraries were constructed through three rounds of nested PCR with primers (Table S4) according to protocols adapted from ARM-PCR. TCRdb ran its own pipeline on the public reads, namely fastp trimming at Q25 and MiXCR clone calling, and kept in-frame beta chains. Rows merge per CDR3 protein into single entries with the most common DNA and genes. The sample table holds over 85,000 distinct CDR3 sequences, of which 84% were seen once. The ten most abundant clones make up roughly 20% of the sample. Sequenced sample: lung tumor tissue. The source of these receptors is a man between 65 and 85 years old with non-small cell lung cancer.

For this clonotype: An end of the junction does not agree with germline; a read error may underlie this. The chain links TRBV5-4 to TRBJ2-7; D remains ambiguous. This CDR3 is built from 14 residues. Germline values: CDR1 SGHNT, CDR2 YYREEE (reference sequence). The CDR3 reads CANSRPRRSYEQYF. The CDR3 nucleotides are TGTGCCAACAGCAGGCCGAGACGATCCTACGAGCAGTACTTC.

As regards this clonotype: A read error may account for a junction end that differs from germline. V and J are TRBV6-6 and TRBJ2-7; maybe TRBD1 (6 bases). This CDR3 contains 14 residues. Germline values: CDR1 MNHNY, CDR2 SVGAGI (reference sequence). CDR3 residues: CASNPGQIYYDQYF. The CDR3 DNA reads TGTGCCAGCAACCCCGGACAGATATACTACGACCAGTACTTC.

Turning to this clonotype: One end of the junction fails to match germline, which may point to a read error. The rearrangement joins TRBV5-4 to TRBJ2-3, with TRBD1 identical over 9 bases. This CDR3 is 20 amino acids long. The germline V gene has CDR1 SGHNT and CDR2 YYREEE (reference sequence). The DNA of the CDR3 is TGTGCCAGCAGCTTGTCTATGTGGACAGGGGACATTACTAGCACGGATACGCAGTATTTT. It codes for CASSLSMWTGDITSTDTQYF.

As DNA, the CDR3 is TGTGCCAGTACCAAGGGCAAGGTTTCAAACAATGAGCAGTTCTTC. It translates to CASTKGKVSNNEQFF. The chain has TRBV6-6 and TRBJ2-1; D gene unclear. The germline V and J ends were trimmed by 9 bases and 5 bases, with 20 bases remaining between them. CDR3 length: 15 amino acids. The germline V gene has CDR1 MNHNY and CDR2 SVGAGI (reference sequence).

Comment on this clonotype: Relative to the germline gene, one junction end is altered; a read error may explain this. V gene TRBV4-2 combines with J gene TRBJ2-7, with D perhaps TRBD1 or TRBD2 (5 bases each). The V gene's germline CDR1 is LGHNA and CDR2 YNFKEQ. The CDR3 is 12 amino acids. The chain's CDR3 is CASNQGDYEQYF. In DNA, the CDR3 is TGTGCCAGCAACCAGGGTGACTACGAGCAGTATTTC.

Of note for this clonotype: The junction departs from germline at one end; a sequencing error may be responsible. The rearrangement joins TRBV11-3 to TRBJ2-5; maybe TRBD2 (5 bases). Germline CDR1 reads SGHNT; CDR2 reads YENEEA. The CDR3 consists of 17 residues. This chain's CDR3 is CASSLATGFTNQETPYF. CDR3 nucleotide sequence: TGTGCCAGCAGCTTAGCAACGGGGTTTACCAACCAAGAGACCCCGTACTTC.

Concerning this clonotype: Germline is not matched at one junction end, which may reflect a read error. The DNA of the CDR3 is TGTACCAGCAGGTTAGTTGGGGGGTATAATGAGCAGTTCTTC. Amino acid sequence: CTSRLVGGYNEQFF. The chain carries TRBV11-3 and TRBJ2-1; D perhaps matches TRBD2 (6 bases). Germline CDR1 is SGHNT and CDR2 is YENEEA. There are 14 residues in the CDR3.

Regarding this clonotype: One junction end disagrees with the germline gene, perhaps due to a read error. This rearrangement joins TRBV4-1 to TRBJ2-3, with 8 bases matching TRBD1. Per germline, CDR1 MGHRA and CDR2 YSYEKL. This CDR3 has 19 amino acids. CDR3 in DNA: TGCGCCAACAGCCAAGATGGGCCCAGGGGCAGGGGGCTTACAGATACGCAGTATTTT. As protein: CANSQDGPRGRGLTDTQYF.

Remarks on this clonotype: At one end, the junction sequence differs from germline, possibly due to a read error. This chain joins TRBV6-1 and TRBJ2-5, with D possibly matching TRBD1 (6 bases). CDR1 MNHNS and CDR2 SASEGT come from the germline V gene. The CDR3 spans 15 residues. CDR3 sequence reads: CARSYRDMGQETEYF. As DNA, the CDR3 is TGTGCCAGGAGTTACAGGGATATGGGGCAAGAGACCGAGTACTTC.

The chain combines TRBV20-1 with TRBJ1-2; D is unresolved. V was cut by 3 bases and J by 2 bases, with 10 bases left in between. Germline CDR1 reads DFQATT; CDR2 reads SNEGSKA (reference sequence). The CDR3 is 13 residues long. This CDR3 is CSASESGNYGYTF. CDR3 in DNA: TGCAGTGCTAGCGAAAGTGGAAACTATGGCTACACCTTC.

The chain has TRBV11-2 and TRBJ2-7; 8 bases fit TRBD1. Looked up from germline, CDR1 is SGHAT and CDR2 is FQNNGV. With 0 bases clipped from V and 7 bases from J, the junction kept 8 bases outside the gene matches. The CDR3 is 15 residues long. CDR3 nucleotides: TGTGCCAGCAGCTTAGACCAGGGGGCCATGTATGAGCAGTACTTC. Its translation: CASSLDQGAMYEQYF.

This clonotype has only one observation. Given the absence of the conserved phenylalanine or tryptophan at the CDR3 end, a read error is likely. It is unclear where the CDR3 begins or ends on the DNA, so no DNA is shown, and the CDR3 is as TCRdb lists it. V and J are TRBV5-6 and TRBJ2-7. 13 amino acids form the CDR3, both terminal residues included. The germline V gene encodes CDR1 SGHDT and CDR2 YYEEEE. CDR3 amino acids: CVSSLDRVYEQYL.

This chain uses TRBV6-1 with TRBJ2-1, with D possibly being TRBD2 (7 bases). The CDR3 length is 16 residues. Trimming took 7 bases from V and 6 from J, leaving 22 bases between them. Germline V lookup: CDR1 MNHNS, CDR2 SASEGT. CDR3 sequence reads: CASTLRGGTESNEQFF. CDR3 bases: TGTGCCAGCACCCTGAGGGGGGGCACTGAGTCCAATGAGCAGTTCTTC.

In the case of this clonotype: At one end, the junction sequence differs from germline, possibly due to a read error. This sequence joins TRBV11-2 and TRBJ2-2; D tentatively fits TRBD1 or TRBD2 (7 bases each). Germline values: CDR1 SGHAT, CDR2 FQNNGV. The CDR3 is made up of 16 amino acids. CDR3 residues: CASNLAGTGVAGELFF. CDR3 in DNA: TGTGCCAGTAACTTAGCGGGCACAGGGGTTGCCGGTGAGCTGTTTTTT.

Comments on this clonotype: One base away lies a much larger clone, so this may be a sequencing read error. This rearrangement joins TRBV5-1 to TRBJ2-5; 7 nucleotides line up with TRBD1. Trimming removed 4 bases from V and 9 bases from J; junction bases left unmatched: 12. From germline, CDR1 is SGHRS and CDR2 YFSETQ. The CDR3 has 14 amino acids. The CDR3 loop reads CASSDHRGSEAQYF. In DNA, the CDR3 is TGCGCCAGCAGCGATCACAGGGGTTCGGAGGCCCAGTACTTC.

This clonotype was picked up many times. V usage is TRBV6-2 or TRBV6-3 and J usage is TRBJ1-1, with D possibly being TRBD1 (6 bases). CDR1 and CDR2 from the germline V gene are MNHEY and SVGEGT. V gave up 7 bases and J gave up 2 bases, with 20 bases separating them. This CDR3 spans 16 amino acids. The CDR3 DNA follows: TGTGCCAGCACGCCCTATCAGGGGACCTTTAACACTGAAGCTTTCTTT. Translating it yields CASTPYQGTFNTEAFF.

As regards this clonotype: A junction boundary mismatches the germline segment, possibly from a read error. This chain links TRBV4-1 with TRBJ1-1, with a weak D call TRBD1 (5 bases). This CDR3 region has 15 residues. CDR1 and CDR2 from the germline V gene are MGHRA and YSYEKL. The CDR3 here is CASSLLGLANTEALF. CDR3 in DNA: TGCGCTAGCAGCCTCTTGGGACTGGCGAACACTGAAGCTCTCTTT.

Comment on this clonotype: The junction does not match germline at one end; this may be a read error. The chain couples TRBV6-5 to TRBJ2-5, with D possibly TRBD1 on 5 matching bases. The CDR3 is 15 residues long. CDR1 is MNHEY and CDR2 is SVGAGI in the germline V gene. DNA of the CDR3: TGTCCCAGCAGCTATATCGGTCCGGAAACAGGGACCCAGTACTTC. This sequence encodes CPSSYIGPETGTQYF.

In regard to this clonotype: Since no conserved phenylalanine or tryptophan closes the CDR3, a read error is the likely cause. V and J are TRBV11-2 and TRBJ2-1; D may be TRBD2 (6 bases). Trimming took 5 bases from V and 1 from J, leaving 18 bases between them. This CDR3 contains 17 residues. Germline loops: CDR1 SGHAT, CDR2 FQNNGV. As DNA, the CDR3 is TGTGCCAGCAGCAACATATGGGGGGTTATTTCCTACAATGAGCAGTTCTAC. As protein: CASSNIWGVISYNEQFY.

In this sample, this clonotype turned up once. Sequence at one end of the junction differs from germline and may be a read error. For the CDR3, the DNA is TGTGCCAGCAGTTACCGGTGTGGTCGTAATTATGACTACACCTTC. This sequence encodes CASSYRCGRNYDYTF. The chain joins TRBV6-5 to TRBJ1-2; D ambiguous. Germline assignment: CDR1 MNHEY and CDR2 SVGAGI. This CDR3 has 15 residues.

At least ten counts were recorded for this clonotype. CDR3 region: CASIVTGGLYNEQFF. The CDR3, as DNA: TGTGCCAGCATTGTGACAGGGGGCCTCTACAATGAGCAGTTCTTC. The rearrangement joins TRBV6-6 to TRBJ2-1; TRBD1 aligns across 10 bases. CDR1 and CDR2 (germline): MNHNY, SVGAGI (reference sequence). Trimming took 7 bases from V and 3 from J; bases not matched to a gene: 6. This CDR3 has 15 amino acids.